One and the same sample provided the 10 T cell receptor beta chains below, sequenced in a study of CDR3 diversity in severe acne. TCRdb ran MiXCR on the PCR reads and lists one entry per CDR3 protein. The sample has approximately 80,000 distinct CDR3 sequences, 45% to 60% seen once; the top ten hold around 15%. Sequenced: blood. The origin of the receptors is a male donor in good health, without acne.

The chain links TRBV24-1 to TRBJ2-3; TRBD2 matches 10 bases. Germline-derived CDR1 and CDR2 are KGHDR and SFDVKD. The junction had 12 bases not matched to a gene; V was cut back by 4 bases and J by 3 bases. This CDR3 comprises 18 residues. In DNA, the CDR3 is TGTGCCACCAGTGAAAGGACAGGGAAGACTAGCGGGACAGATACGCAGTATTTT. This codes for CATSERTGKTSGTDTQYF.

CDR3 region: CASSYSGQSADEQYF. The CDR3 DNA reads as TGTGCCAGCAGTTACTCGGGGCAGTCGGCGGACGAGCAGTACTTC. The chain joins TRBV2 to TRBJ2-7, with D possibly being TRBD1 or TRBD2 (5 bases each). CDR1 and CDR2 from the germline V gene are SNHLY and FYNNEI. Trimming shortened V by 5 bases and J by 5 bases, and 19 bases separated the two germline ends. The CDR3 totals 15 residues.

This sequence joins TRBV12-3 or TRBV12-4 and TRBJ1-5; 7 nucleotides align to TRBD1. The trim removed 8 bases at V and 3 bases at J, leaving 4 bases unmatched. The CDR3 is 13 amino acids. The CDR3 DNA sequence: TGTGCCAGCTCCGGACAGGACAATCAGCCCCAGCATTTT. The encoded protein is CASSGQDNQPQHF.

The chain links TRBV5-1 to TRBJ1-6; 8 bases are shared with TRBD1. The CDR3 contains 15 residues. Germline V gene lookup returns CDR1 SGHRS and CDR2 YFSETQ. Trimming cost V 5 bases and J 9 bases; bases outside gene matches: 10. For the CDR3, the DNA is TGCGCCAGCAGACCGATGACAGGGGTGCCTTCACCCCTCCACTTT. It yields the protein CASRPMTGVPSPLHF.

This clonotype showed up many times. A much larger clone differs from this one at a single base, so this may be a read error. The rearrangement links TRBV27 to TRBJ2-7; 7 bases align to TRBD2. This CDR3 is built from 15 residues. The V gene's germline CDR1 is MNHEY and CDR2 SMNVEV (reference sequence). CDR3 region: CVSSVAGGLPYEQYF. Here the CDR3 DNA reads TGTGTCAGCAGTGTAGCGGGCGGCCTTCCCTACGAGCAGTACTTC.

The chain uses TRBV7-9 and TRBJ2-3, with a possible D match to TRBD2 (6 bases). V lost 5 bases and J lost 8, with 17 bases in between. The V gene's germline CDR1 is SEHNR and CDR2 FQNEAQ (reference sequence). The CDR3 is made up of 14 amino acids. The CDR3 bases are TGTGCCAGCAGCGACCGGGACTTGCTTGGTACGCAGTATTTT. It encodes CASSDRDLLGTQYF.

This clonotype has only one observation. With a much larger clone just one base away, this may be a read error. V usage is TRBV10-3 and J usage is TRBJ1-2, with D unclear. The CDR3 extends over 14 amino acids. CDR1 and CDR2 from the germline V gene are ENHRY and SYGVKD. In DNA, the CDR3 is TGTGCCATCAGTGGAGGCACATCTAACTATGGCTGCACCTTC. It yields the protein CAISGGTSNYGCTF.

The chain joins TRBV19 to TRBJ1-5; 9 nucleotides agree with TRBD1. The CDR3 covers 16 residues. Germline-derived CDR1 and CDR2 are LNHDA and SQIVND (reference sequence). The V segment lost 7 bases and the J segment 3 bases; nucleotides outside the gene matches: 10. The CDR3 bases are TGTGCCAGTAAGGGAATAGGACAGGGGATCAATCAGCCCCAGCATTTT. Residues: CASKGIGQGINQPQHF.

This chain connects TRBV20-1 to TRBJ2-2; 8 positions agree with TRBD2. Germline V gene data show CDR1 as DFQATT and CDR2 as SNEGSKA (reference sequence). CDR3 length: 12 residues. The V and J ends lost 3 bases and 7 bases, in that order; junction bases with no gene match: 1. The CDR3 region has the DNA TGCAGTGCTAGGGGGACTAGCGGGGAGCTGTTTTTT. Translating gives CSARGTSGELFF.

Notes on this clonotype: An end of the junction does not agree with germline; a read error may underlie this. The chain couples TRBV6-1 to TRBJ2-4, with D perhaps assigned TRBD1 or TRBD2 (5 bases each). CDR3 size: 17 residues. The germline gives CDR1 MNHNS, CDR2 SASEGT. The CDR3 nucleotides read TGTGCCAGCAATGAAAGGGTAGGGGACCGAGGGGTCGTCATTCAGTACTTC. Residues: CASNERVGDRGVVIQYF.